The 16 T cell receptor beta chains below all came from one sample that was sequenced in a study of OX40 agonist ivuxolimab in advanced cancers. Generated by immunoSEQ multiplex PCR, the TCRdb table keeps only in-frame clones and is missing some. The sample lists over 60,000 clones; 85% to 90% were seen once. The sample in question was CD4+ or CD8+ T cells sorted from blood, obtained in a trial of the OX40 agonist ivuxolimab. The receptors were sampled from an adult with an advanced solid tumor such as melanoma, head and neck, liver or kidney cancer.

The rearrangement uses TRBV2 and TRBJ2-6; D call uncertain. CDR3 size: 13 residues. The V gene lost 8 bases and the J gene lost 1 base, with 6 bases spanning the gap. Per the germline V gene, CDR1 is SNHLY and CDR2 is FYNNEI. The CDR3: CASRRSGANVLTF. CDR3 bases: TGTGCCAGCCGTAGGTCTGGGGCCAACGTCCTGACTTTC.

The chain employs TRBV7-9 and TRBJ2-7, with TRBD1 matching over 7 bases. J was trimmed by 2 bases and V by 7 bases; bases with no gene match: 8. The CDR3 has 14 amino acids. Germline lookup yields CDR1 SEHNR and CDR2 FQNEAQ (reference sequence). This CDR3 is CASNPPGQPYEQYF. As DNA, the CDR3 is TGTGCCAGCAACCCTCCGGGACAGCCCTACGAGCAGTACTTC.

The chain joins TRBV13 to TRBJ2-5; 15 bases are a match to TRBD2. This CDR3 contains 18 residues. Unmatched junction bases numbered 10, after V lost 5 bases and J lost 3 bases. In germline, CDR1 is PRHDT, CDR2 FYEKMQ (reference sequence). In DNA, the CDR3 is TGTGCCAGCAGCCCCAAGTTGGGACTAGCGGGGGGAAAAGAGACCCAGTACTTC. It is translated as CASSPKLGLAGGKETQYF. Full variable domain (remainder filled in from reference TRBV13 and TRBJ2-5): AAGVIQSPRHLIKEKRETATLKCYPIPRHDTVYWYQQGPGQDPQFLISFYEKMQSDKGSIPDRFSAQQFSDYHSELNMSSLELGDSALYFCASSPKLGLAGGKETQYFGPGTRLLVL.

The chain links TRBV27 to TRBJ1-2; D possibly corresponds to TRBD1 (6 bases). This CDR3 has 14 residues. CDR1 and CDR2 (germline): MNHEY, SMNVEV (reference sequence). The germline V and J ends were trimmed by 9 bases and 2 bases, with 16 bases remaining between them. This CDR3 is CASSDRSPNYGYTF. The CDR3 nucleotides read TGTGCCAGTTCTGACAGGTCCCCGAACTATGGCTACACCTTC.

V usage is TRBV9 and J usage is TRBJ1-4, with 11 positions matching TRBD1. V was pared by 4 bases and J by 6 bases, with 5 bases of the junction left unmatched. CDR3 length equals 15 residues. CDR1 SGDLS and CDR2 YYNGEE come from the germline V gene. In DNA, the CDR3 is TGTGCCAGCAGCACAGGGACAGGGGGGTATGAAAAACTGTTTTTT. This encodes CASSTGTGGYEKLFF. The whole variable domain, filled in from reference TRBV9 and TRBJ1-4, reads DSGVTQTPKHLITATGQRVTLRCSPRSGDLSVYWYQQSLDQGLQFLIQYYNGEERAKGNILERFSAQQFPDLHSELNLSSLELGDSALYFCASSTGTGGYEKLFFGSGTQLSVL.

The J gene is TRBJ2-3, the V gene TRBV25-1, with 7 bases identical to TRBD1. V lost 1 base to trimming and J lost 1 base; unmatched junction nucleotides: 2. The CDR3 extends over 15 amino acids. Germline lookup yields CDR1 MGHDK and CDR2 SYGVNS. The CDR3 coding sequence is TGTGCCAGCAGTGAATCCGACAGGGGCACAGATACGCAGTATTTT. It yields the protein CASSESDRGTDTQYF.

The chain has TRBV9 and TRBJ1-1, with 7 bases identical to TRBD1. V shed 0 bases and J 7 bases; nucleotides not matched to a gene: 3. The CDR3 has 13 amino acids. The germline V gene has CDR1 SGDLS and CDR2 YYNGEE. The CDR3 DNA sequence: TGTGCCAGCAGCGTAGTAGGGGGCGGTGAAGCTTTCTTT. It translates to CASSVVGGGEAFF.

In its sample, this clone was seen once. V gene TRBV10-3 combines with J gene TRBJ2-1, with 10 bases identical to TRBD1. Losses at the gene ends were 8 bases for V and 4 bases for J; bases not matched to a gene: 8. Germline assignment: CDR1 ENHRY and CDR2 SYGVKD. This CDR3 has 15 residues. DNA of the CDR3: TGTGCCATCGACCCCGGGGGACAGGGGTACAATGAGCAGTTCTTC. Its translation: CAIDPGGQGYNEQFF.

The chain couples TRBV5-1 to TRBJ1-6; 7 bases match TRBD1. J gave up 7 bases and V 4 bases, and 5 bases lay outside the gene matches. This CDR3 is built from 14 residues. Looked up from germline, CDR1 is SGHRS and CDR2 is YFSETQ. CDR3 DNA sequence: TGCGCCAGCAGCCTGGGACAGCCCAATTCACCCCTCCACTTT. Its protein is CASSLGQPNSPLHF.

The chain carries TRBV9 and TRBJ2-2; D is unresolved. This CDR3 is built from 17 residues. From germline, CDR1 is SGDLS and CDR2 YYNGEE. V lost 4 bases and J 1 base, leaving 17 bases between the germline ends. The CDR3 protein is CASSTPSSIVNTGELFF. The CDR3 DNA reads as TGTGCCAGCAGCACACCCTCGTCTATTGTGAACACCGGGGAGCTGTTTTTT. Full variable domain (rest looked up from reference TRBV9 and TRBJ2-2): DSGVTQTPKHLITATGQRVTLRCSPRSGDLSVYWYQQSLDQGLQFLIQYYNGEERAKGNILERFSAQQFPDLHSELNLSSLELGDSALYFCASSTPSSIVNTGELFFGEGSRLTVL.

The CDR3 loop reads CASSGSTSYNEQFF. The DNA for the CDR3 is TGCGCCAGCAGTGGATCAACTAGCTACAATGAGCAGTTCTTC. J is TRBJ2-1 and V is TRBV10-2; D is perhaps TRBD2 (5 bases). V lost 4 bases and J 3 bases, leaving 10 bases between the germline ends. Germline CDR1 WSHSY, CDR2 SAAADI. This CDR3 has 14 residues.

This clone was detected once. This chain uses TRBV7-6 with TRBJ2-3, with D possibly TRBD1 on 7 matching bases. The CDR3 extends over 19 amino acids. V was trimmed by 0 bases and J by 3 bases, leaving 22 bases between them. Per the germline V gene, CDR1 is SGHVS and CDR2 is FNYEAQ. The CDR3 spells CASSLALLRSAGGTDTQYF. CDR3 in DNA: TGTGCCAGCAGCTTAGCGCTGTTGAGATCGGCAGGGGGGACAGATACGCAGTATTTT. Full variable domain (remainder filled in from reference TRBV7-6 and TRBJ2-3): GAGVSQSPRYKVTKRGQDVALRCDPISGHVSLYWYRQALGQGPEFLTYFNYEAQQDKSGLPNDRFSAERPEGSISTLTIQRTEQRDSAMYRCASSLALLRSAGGTDTQYFGPGTRLTVL.

This rearrangement joins TRBV5-1 to TRBJ1-5; D is perhaps TRBD1 (5 bases). Germline CDR1 reads SGHRS; CDR2 reads YFSETQ. The CDR3 length is 15 residues. Trimming took off 4 bases at V and 5 bases at J, with 16 bases between the two ends. The CDR3 DNA is TGCGCCAGCAGCCCCGGCCAGGGTAGAGATCAGCCCCAGCATTTT. Translating gives CASSPGQGRDQPQHF.

The chain combines TRBV7-9 with TRBJ2-3; 7 bases are a match to TRBD2. Germline V gene data show CDR1 as SEHNR and CDR2 as FQNEAQ (reference sequence). The CDR3 has 12 residues. V trimming: 6 bases; J trimming: 5 bases; junction bases outside the gene matches: 2. CDR3 sequence (DNA): TGTGCCAGCAGGCGCGGGGGAGATACGCAGTATTTT. Its translation is CASRRGGDTQYF. Looking up the rest from reference TRBV7-9 and TRBJ2-3 gives the full variable domain: DTGVSQNPRHKITKRGQNVTFRCDPISEHNRLYWYRQTLGQGPEFLTYFQNEAQLEKSRLLSDRFSAERPKGSFSTLEIQRTEQGDSAMYLCASRRGGDTQYFGPGTRLTVL.

This chain links TRBV28 with TRBJ2-5; a possible D gene is TRBD1 (7 bases). Trimming took 5 bases from V and 4 from J, leaving 14 bases between them. The germline gives CDR1 MDHEN, CDR2 SYDVKM. This CDR3 has 14 amino acids. CDR3 residues: CASSRQGGGETQYF. CDR3 sequence (DNA): TGTGCCAGCAGTCGACAGGGAGGAGGAGAGACCCAGTACTTC.

This chain joins TRBV5-1 and TRBJ2-5, with 12 bases aligning to TRBD2. Germline-derived CDR1 and CDR2 are SGHRS and YFSETQ. J was trimmed by 4 bases and V by 4 bases; bases with no gene match: 5. This CDR3 is 15 amino acids long. This CDR3 is CASSLLTSGRETQYF. In DNA, the CDR3 is TGCGCCAGCAGCCTACTGACTAGCGGGAGAGAGACCCAGTACTTC.